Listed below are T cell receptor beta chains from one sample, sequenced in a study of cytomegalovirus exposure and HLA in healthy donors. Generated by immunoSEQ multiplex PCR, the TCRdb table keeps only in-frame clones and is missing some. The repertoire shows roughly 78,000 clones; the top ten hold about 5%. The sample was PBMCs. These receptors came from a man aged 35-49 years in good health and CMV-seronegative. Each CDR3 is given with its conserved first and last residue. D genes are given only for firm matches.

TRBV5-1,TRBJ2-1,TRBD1,TGCGCCAGCAGCTTACAGGGGACCTACAATGAGCAGTTCTTC,CASSLQGTYNEQFF
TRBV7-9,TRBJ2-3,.,TGTGCCAGCAGCTTCGGGCTAGCCGGGTCCACAGATACGCAGTATTTT,CASSFGLAGSTDTQYF
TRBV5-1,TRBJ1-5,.,TGCGCCAGCAGCTCTGCTGGGGGGGCCAATCAGCCCCAGCATTTT,CASSSAGGANQPQHF
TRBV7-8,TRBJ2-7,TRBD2,TGTGCCAGCAGCTCTCTAGCGGGGGGCTACGAGCAGTACTTC,CASSSLAGGYEQYF
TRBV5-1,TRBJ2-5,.,TGCGCCAGCAGGAGGGGGGGAGTATGGGAGACCCAGTACTTC,CASRRGGVWETQYF
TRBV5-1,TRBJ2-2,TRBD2,TGCGCCAGCAGCTTGGCCGGTAGCGGGAGCGGCACCGGGGAGCTGTTTTTT,CASSLAGSGSGTGELFF
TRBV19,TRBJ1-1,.,TGTGCCAGTAGACGAGCTCCCGAGGAAACTGAAGCTTTCTTT,CASRRAPEETEAFF
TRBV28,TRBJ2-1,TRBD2,TGTGCCAGCAGGACTATTAGCGGGCTAGGGGCCAATGAGCAGTTCTTC,CASRTISGLGANEQFF
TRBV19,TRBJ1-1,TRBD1,TGTGCCAGTAGTGAATCGGGACAGGGACCGAACACTGAAGCTTTCTTT,CASSESGQGPNTEAFF
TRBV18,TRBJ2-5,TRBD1,TGTGCCAGCTCACCAATGGTTCTCATGACAGGGCCTCGAGAGACCCAGTACTTC,CASSPMVLMTGPRETQYF
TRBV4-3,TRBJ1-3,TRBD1,TGCGCCAGCAGCCAGGAACCGACAGGGGGCCCAGGAAACACCATATATTTT,CASSQEPTGGPGNTIYF
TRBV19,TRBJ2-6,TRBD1,TGTGCCAGTAGTATTATGGACAGGGGGCGAAGGTCGGGGGCCAACGTCCTGACTTTC,CASSIMDRGRRSGANVLTF
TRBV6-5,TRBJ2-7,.,TGTGCCAGCAGTAGTCACAGGTTTCCCTACGAGCAGTACTTC,CASSSHRFPYEQYF
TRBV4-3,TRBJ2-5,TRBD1,TGCGCCAGCAGCCAAGATGGGACAGAAGAGACCCAGTACTTC,CASSQDGTEETQYF
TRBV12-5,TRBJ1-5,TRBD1,TGTGCTGCATCGACAGGGGAACAGCCCCAGCATTTT,CAASTGEQPQHF
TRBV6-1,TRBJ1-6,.,TGTGCCAGCAGTGAGGTACAGGGAATCTCACCCCTCCACTTT,CASSEVQGISPLHF
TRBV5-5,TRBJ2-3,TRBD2,TGTGCCAGCAGCTTTTTGGCGGGAGTAGTTGTTCGCGATACGCAGTATTTT,CASSFLAGVVVRDTQYF
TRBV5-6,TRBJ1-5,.,TGTGCCAGCAGCTTGGGCGGCCAGTGGAGCAATCAGCCCCAGCATTTT,CASSLGGQWSNQPQHF
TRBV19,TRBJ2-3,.,TGTGCCAGTAGTGGAGGGATAGCGTCAGATACGCAGTATTTT,CASSGGIASDTQYF
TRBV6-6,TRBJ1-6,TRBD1,TGTGCCAGCAGTTACAGGGGGCTTAATTCACCCCTCCACTTT,CASSYRGLNSPLHF
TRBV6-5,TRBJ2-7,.,TGTGCCAGCAGTTACTCGAATAGGGGGTGGTTCGAGCAGTACTTC,CASSYSNRGWFEQYF
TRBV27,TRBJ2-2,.,TGTGCCAGCAGGCGGACTGGTTTCGGGGAGCTGTTTTTT,CASRRTGFGELFF
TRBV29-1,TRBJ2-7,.,TGCAGCGCTTACACCCAGGGCGGGGCTTCCTACGAGCAGTACTTC,CSAYTQGGASYEQYF
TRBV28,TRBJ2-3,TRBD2,TGTGCCAGCAGCTTAGCGGGAGTAATAGCAGATACGCAGTATTTT,CASSLAGVIADTQYF
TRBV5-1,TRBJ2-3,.,TGCGCCAGCAGCTTGAACCCAGGGAGCACAGATACGCAGTATTTT,CASSLNPGSTDTQYF
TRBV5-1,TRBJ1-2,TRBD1,TGCGCCAGCAGCGCCTCGGACAGGGGGCGAATGGGCGGCTACACCTTC,CASSASDRGRMGGYTF
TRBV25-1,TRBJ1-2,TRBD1,TGTGCCAGCCAGGACAGGGGGGGTTATGGCTACACCTTC,CASQDRGGYGYTF
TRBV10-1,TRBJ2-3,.,TGCGCCAGCAGTGAGGGGCACCGACCCGCAGATACGCAGTATTTT,CASSEGHRPADTQYF
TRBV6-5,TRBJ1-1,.,TGTGCCAGCAAGGGAGATACTCTGAACACTGAAGCTTTCTTT,CASKGDTLNTEAFF
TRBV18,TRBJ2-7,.,TGTGCCAGCTCACCACAGGTAGCGGTCTCCTACGAGCAGTACTTC,CASSPQVAVSYEQYF
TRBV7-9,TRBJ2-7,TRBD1,TGTGCCAGCAGCACGGGACAGGATCCCTACGAGCAGTACTTC,CASSTGQDPYEQYF
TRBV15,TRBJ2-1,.,TGTGCCACCAGCAGAGATCATGGGCTAGCCCTCTACAATGAGCAGTTCTTC,CATSRDHGLALYNEQFF
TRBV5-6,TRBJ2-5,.,TGTGCCAGCAGCATGACAGTGTACCAAGAGACCCAGTACTTC,CASSMTVYQETQYF
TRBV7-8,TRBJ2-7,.,TGTGCCAGCAGCTCCACCTACGAGCAGTACTTC,CASSSTYEQYF
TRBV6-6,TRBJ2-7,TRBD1,TGTGCCAGCAGTTACTCGGGGACAGAGGTCGAGCAGTACTTC,CASSYSGTEVEQYF
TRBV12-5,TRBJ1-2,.,TGTGCTAGTGGTTTGCCACGGGGAGCTGGTGGCTACACCTTC,CASGLPRGAGGYTF
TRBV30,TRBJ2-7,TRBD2,TGTGCCTGGAGTCTAGCGGGAGTCCCCCCCTACGAGCAGTACTTC,CAWSLAGVPPYEQYF
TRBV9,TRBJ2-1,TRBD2,TGTGCCAGCAGCGTAGAGGGGCGGGGGGTAAATAATGAGCAGTTCTTC,CASSVEGRGVNNEQFF
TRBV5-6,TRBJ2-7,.,TGTGCCAGCAGCTTGGCCTTAGAGACCTACGAGCAGTACTTC,CASSLALETYEQYF
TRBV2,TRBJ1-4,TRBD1,TGTGCCAGCATTCCAGGGGGCATTGAAAAACTGTTTTTT,CASIPGGIEKLFF